Listed here are 9 T cell receptor beta chains from one sample, sequenced in a study of PD-1 blockade in classical Hodgkin lymphoma. Data came from immunoSEQ multiplex PCR; TCRdb stores just in-frame clones and leaves some out. The sample holds around 40,000 clones; roughly 78% are singletons and the top ten take around an eighth. Relapse after autologous stem cell transplantation occurred in every patient, and brentuximab vedotin exposure varied. This specimen was peripheral blood mononuclear cells (PBMCs), taken at baseline. The receptor set was obtained from a human donor with classical Hodgkin lymphoma.

The chain carries TRBV2 and TRBJ2-6; D gene unclear. The CDR3 is 16 residues long. Germline CDR1 reads SNHLY; CDR2 reads FYNNEI. Trimming removed 7 bases at V and 0 bases at J, with 13 bases between. CDR3 DNA sequence: TGTGCCAGCACCTACAACCAGGACTCTGGGGCCAACGTCCTGACTTTC. This codes for CASTYNQDSGANVLTF.

This clone has a handful of counts. The chain carries TRBV7-2 and TRBJ2-5, with D hard to call. Looked up from germline, CDR1 is SGHTA and CDR2 is FQGNSA. The CDR3 extends over 13 amino acids. Trimming stripped 2 bases from V and 1 base from J, with 5 bases between. CDR3 amino acids: CASSLRAQETQYF. CDR3 DNA sequence: TGTGCCAGCAGCTTAAGGGCCCAAGAGACCCAGTACTTC.

V usage is TRBV4-2 and J usage is TRBJ2-7; TRBD2 matches at 9 bases. The junction had 14 bases not matched to a gene; V was cut back by 0 bases and J by 2 bases. The germline gives CDR1 LGHNA, CDR2 YNFKEQ. This CDR3 comprises 19 residues. This CDR3 reads CASSQDARSSGGQPYEQYF. The CDR3 region has the DNA TGTGCCAGCAGCCAAGATGCCCGAAGTAGCGGGGGTCAACCCTACGAGCAGTACTTC.

This rearrangement joins TRBV28 to TRBJ1-1; the D gene is possibly TRBD1 (6 bases). The CDR3 runs 14 residues. The V and J ends lost 7 bases and 8 bases respectively, with 20 bases between them. In germline, CDR1 is MDHEN, CDR2 SYDVKM. CDR3 nucleotide sequence: TGTGCCAGCATCCGTTCGGACAGTACCATAGAAGCTTTCTTT. Amino acid sequence: CASIRSDSTIEAFF.

The V and J genes are TRBV9 and TRBJ2-1; 8 nucleotides line up with TRBD2. Germline CDR1 is SGDLS and CDR2 is YYNGEE. V was clipped by 0 bases and J by 4 bases; unmatched bases: 15. This CDR3 comprises 19 residues. The CDR3 loop is CASSVGSFRSGGLYNEQFF. CDR3 nucleotide sequence: TGTGCCAGCAGCGTAGGCTCCTTCAGGAGCGGGGGACTATACAATGAGCAGTTCTTC.

CDR3 residues: CASSLAPRDTPSYNEQFF. CDR3 coding DNA: TGTGCCAGCAGCTTAGCCCCTCGGGACACGCCCTCCTACAATGAGCAGTTCTTC. The chain recombines TRBV7-3 with TRBJ2-1; possible D gene TRBD1, 6 bases. The CDR3 covers 18 residues. Trimming removed 2 bases from V and 0 bases from J, with 17 bases in between. Germline V lookup: CDR1 SGHTA, CDR2 FQGTGA.

This clone was seen a few times. An end of the junction differs from the germline gene, which may be a read error. The same CDR3 also results from other DNA sequences found in this sample. The chain employs TRBV7-2 and TRBJ1-2, with D unresolved. This CDR3 is built from 15 residues. Germline values: CDR1 SGHTA, CDR2 FQGNSA. CDR3 nucleotide sequence: TGCGCCAGCAGCCAAGGGTATGGGCACCCCTATGGCTACACCTTC. Protein sequence: CASSQGYGHPYGYTF.

The chain recombines TRBV29-1 with TRBJ1-1; a weak D match, TRBD1 (5 bases). With 7 bases removed from V and 0 bases from J, the gap between germline ends came to 18 bases. This CDR3 region has 15 residues. CDR1 is SQVTM, CDR2 ANQGSEA, per germline. CDR3 protein: CSAAPGWGMNTEAFF. The CDR3 DNA reads TGCAGCGCCGCCCCAGGGTGGGGGATGAACACTGAAGCTTTCTTT.

This rearrangement joins TRBV27 to TRBJ1-1; weak D call: TRBD1 (6 bases). Trimming shortened V by 5 bases and J by 0 bases, and 16 bases separated the two germline ends. The V gene's germline CDR1 is MNHEY and CDR2 SMNVEV (reference sequence). The length of the CDR3 is 16 residues. DNA for the CDR3: TGTGCCAGCAGTCCTTCCGGGGGCGAGATGAACACTGAAGCTTTCTTT. This codes for CASSPSGGEMNTEAFF.